This entry describes one T cell receptor (beta chain). This entry belongs to a study of cytomegalovirus exposure and HLA in healthy donors. The data were produced by immunoSEQ multiplex PCR, yet TCRdb's version contains in-frame clones alone and is incomplete. The data hold tens of thousands of clones, with 90% to 95% observed a single time. V lost 1 base to trimming and J lost 7 bases; unmatched junction nucleotides: 9. This CDR3 has 15 amino acids. Germline lookup yields CDR1 SGHVS and CDR2 FQNEAQ. J is TRBJ2-7 and V is TRBV7-8; 8 bases fit TRBD2. Sequencing was carried out using PBMCs. The receptor's source is a man aged 18 to 29 in good health and CMV-seropositive. The CDR3 sequence is CASSLDGTSFREQYF. The CDR3 nucleotides read TGTGCCAGCAGCTTAGACGGGACTAGTTTCCGGGAGCAGTACTTC.